This passage covers 18 T cell receptor beta chains from one sample sequenced in a study of blood T cells in healthy people across ages. The authors ran a second PCR of roughly 6 to 12 cycles using a sample-barcoded 5' primer and a J-beta primer mix. TCRdb ran MiXCR on the 5' RACE reads and lists one entry per CDR3 protein. The sample has approximately 810,000 distinct CDR3 sequences, 29% seen once. The sequenced material came from blood. The receptors were sampled from a woman at least 80 years old in good health.

This clonotype has at least ten counts. The rearrangement uses TRBV20-1 and TRBJ2-1, with 7 bases aligning to TRBD2. CDR3 length: 15 residues. Germline values: CDR1 DFQATT, CDR2 SNEGSKA (reference sequence). The J segment lost 0 bases and the V segment lost 5 bases, leaving 7 bases of the junction unmatched. The CDR3 is CSAGPGGSSYNEQFF. The CDR3 DNA reads as TGCAGTGCTGGCCCGGGAGGAAGCTCCTACAATGAGCAGTTCTTC.

The genes are TRBV11-2 and TRBJ1-2, with TRBD1 matching 7 bases. Trimming removed 5 bases from V and 2 bases from J; junction bases left unmatched: 8. The CDR3 consists of 15 residues. CDR1 SGHAT and CDR2 FQNNGV come from the germline V gene. CDR3 sequence (DNA): TGTGCCAGCAGCGTAAGGGCGGACAGGAACTATGGCTACACCTTC. Translated: CASSVRADRNYGYTF.

The chain links TRBV30 to TRBJ2-5; TRBD1 matches at 9 bases. Germline lookup yields CDR1 GTSNPN and CDR2 SVGIG (reference sequence). The CDR3 contains 15 residues. V dropped 1 base and J dropped 3; count of bases not matched to a gene: 6. CDR3 region: CAWSANRGLEETQYF. The CDR3 DNA reads TGTGCCTGGAGTGCAAACAGGGGGCTGGAAGAGACCCAGTACTTC.

This clonotype was recorded a few times. DNA for the CDR3: TGTGCCACCAGTGGACAGGGGTGGCAGCCCCAGCATTTT. This codes for CATSGQGWQPQHF. This chain joins TRBV24-1 and TRBJ1-5, with TRBD1 identical over 8 bases. This CDR3 is built from 13 residues. V lost 5 bases, J lost 7 bases, and 3 bases stayed unmatched. In germline, CDR1 is KGHDR, CDR2 SFDVKD.

This clonotype has only a few counts. This rearrangement joins TRBV7-2 to TRBJ2-5; D is perhaps TRBD1 (6 bases). V lost 6 bases and J lost 5, with 13 bases in between. Germline values: CDR1 SGHTA, CDR2 FQGNSA. The CDR3 is made up of 13 amino acids. The CDR3 DNA is TGTGCCAGCAGTCCTGGACAGAGTGAGACCCAGTACTTC. As protein: CASSPGQSETQYF.

This clonotype was seen many times. The chain couples TRBV20-1 to TRBJ2-1; TRBD2 matches at 9 bases. V gave up 5 bases and J gave up 6 bases; unmatched junction bases: 8. Germline CDR1 reads DFQATT; CDR2 reads SNEGSKA (reference sequence). CDR3 length equals 14 residues. CDR3 in amino acids: CSAFSGGVGNEQFF. The CDR3 coding sequence is TGCAGTGCTTTTAGCGGGGGCGTCGGCAATGAGCAGTTCTTC.

This clonotype was detected a few times. The chain carries TRBV27 and TRBJ1-5; unclear D gene. Trimming left V 6 bases short and J 4 bases short, with 10 bases between. The CDR3 covers 13 residues. CDR1 and CDR2 from the germline V gene are MNHEY and SMNVEV (reference sequence). The CDR3 nucleotides read TGTGCCAGCAGACTGACCGCGAATCAGCCCCAGCATTTT. Amino acids: CASRLTANQPQHF.

This chain uses TRBV18 with TRBJ1-5; D perhaps matches TRBD1 (6 bases). V was clipped by 6 bases and J by 9 bases, with 18 bases between them. The germline V gene has CDR1 KGHSH and CDR2 LQKENI. CDR3 size: 14 residues. CDR3 sequence (DNA): TGTGCCAGCTCGGAGGGACACTCCCGTTGGCCCCAGCATTTT. This encodes CASSEGHSRWPQHF. Based on the CDR3 plus reference TRBV18 and TRBJ1-5, the full variable domain is NAGVMQNPRHLVRRRGQEARLRCSPMKGHSHVYWYRQLPEEGLKFMVYLQKENIIDESGMPKERFSAEFPKEGPSILRIQQVVRGDSAAYFCASSEGHSRWPQHFGDGTRLSIL.

Ten or more counts support this clonotype. A much larger clone lies a single base off, so this may be a read error. The chain recombines TRBV14 with TRBJ2-5, with D unresolved. The germline V gene encodes CDR1 SGHDN and CDR2 FVKESK. The CDR3 runs 12 residues. Trimming left V 0 bases short and J 13 bases short, with 12 bases between. This CDR3 is CASSQDRVRSYF. In DNA form, the CDR3 reads TGTGCCAGCAGCCAAGATCGCGTACGCTCGTACTTC.

This clonotype appeared a few times. The rearrangement uses TRBV6-1 and TRBJ1-4; 7 bases are a match to TRBD1. The germline CDR1 and CDR2 sequences are MNHNS and SASEGT. V was pared by 5 bases and J by 5 bases, with 17 bases of the junction left unmatched. CDR3 length equals 18 residues. The CDR3 protein is CASSPKWPGGSSNEKLFF. CDR3 nucleotides: TGTGCCAGCAGTCCTAAATGGCCAGGGGGGTCGAGCAATGAAAAACTGTTTTTT.

In its sample, this clonotype was seen a few times. The chain couples TRBV2 to TRBJ1-5, with D maybe TRBD1 (6 bases). V gave up 2 bases and J gave up 4 bases, with 15 bases separating them. The CDR3 is made up of 16 amino acids. Germline-derived CDR1 and CDR2 are SNHLY and FYNNEI. The CDR3 loop is CASSESGAGLNQPQHF. The CDR3 region has the DNA TGTGCCAGCAGTGAATCGGGGGCAGGGTTGAATCAGCCCCAGCATTTT.

The CDR3 here is CASRLREFGGSISDTQYF. CDR3 DNA sequence: TGCGCCAGCAGATTGCGTGAGTTTGGCGGGAGTATCTCAGATACGCAGTATTTT. V and J are TRBV4-1 and TRBJ2-3; 7 bases align to TRBD2. CDR1 and CDR2 from the germline V gene are MGHRA and YSYEKL. The CDR3 covers 18 residues. V lost 6 bases to trimming and J lost 4 bases; unmatched junction nucleotides: 19.

Notes on this clonotype: Mismatch with germline at one junction end may stem from a read error. DNA of the CDR3: TGTGCCGGCAGCCCGACCGCGAGCTCCCACAATGAGCAGTTCTTC. Its translation is CAGSPTASSHNEQFF. V and J are TRBV7-2 and TRBJ2-1; D not resolved. Germline CDR1 and CDR2: SGHTA and FQGNSA. This CDR3 contains 15 residues.

Concerning this clonotype: With a much larger clone just one base away, this may be a read error. The chain links TRBV6-5 to TRBJ1-1; 8 nucleotides align to TRBD1. The V and J ends lost 6 bases and 6 bases, in that order; junction bases with no gene match: 12. The CDR3 consists of 15 residues. The germline V gene has CDR1 MNHEY and CDR2 SVGAGI. The CDR3 is CASRPTGDPYAEAFF. The CDR3 DNA follows: TGTGCCAGCAGGCCGACAGGGGACCCCTACGCTGAAGCTTTCTTT.

Only a few counts were recorded for this clonotype. The chain couples TRBV4-1 to TRBJ2-1; TRBD1 might be the D (6 bases). CDR3 length: 15 residues. The V end was cut by 1 base, the J end by 2 bases, with 9 bases between. Germline V gives CDR1 MGHRA, CDR2 YSYEKL. The CDR3 spells CASSQVGGTYNEQFF. The CDR3 DNA sequence: TGCGCCAGCAGCCAAGTTGGGGGCACCTACAATGAGCAGTTCTTC.

The V and J genes are TRBV29-1 and TRBJ2-2; D perhaps matches TRBD1 (6 bases). The length of the CDR3 is 12 residues. Trimming left V 3 bases short and J 6 bases short, with 8 bases between. CDR1 is SQVTM and CDR2 is ANQGSEA in the germline V gene. The CDR3 coding sequence is TGCAGCGTTGACAGGGGCCCCGGGGAGCTGTTTTTT. This gives the protein CSVDRGPGELFF.

The chain couples TRBV2 to TRBJ1-1, with D maybe TRBD1 (6 bases). The CDR3 covers 15 residues. Trimming cost V 6 bases and J 11 bases, with 25 bases left between them. Germline values: CDR1 SNHLY, CDR2 FYNNEI. The CDR3 DNA reads TGTGCCAGCAGAGAGGGCAGGGGCCCTTCCGCGGCCGCTTTCTTT. This codes for CASREGRGPSAAAFF.

This clonotype has at least ten counts. The chain links TRBV9 to TRBJ2-5; 7 nucleotides agree with TRBD1. Germline CDR1 reads SGDLS; CDR2 reads YYNGEE. Unmatched junction bases numbered 7, after V lost 4 bases and J lost 1 base. This CDR3 is 15 amino acids long. The CDR3 nucleotides are TGTGCCAGCAGCCCTCAGGGGACAGTCCAAGAGACCCAGTACTTC. Encoded protein: CASSPQGTVQETQYF.